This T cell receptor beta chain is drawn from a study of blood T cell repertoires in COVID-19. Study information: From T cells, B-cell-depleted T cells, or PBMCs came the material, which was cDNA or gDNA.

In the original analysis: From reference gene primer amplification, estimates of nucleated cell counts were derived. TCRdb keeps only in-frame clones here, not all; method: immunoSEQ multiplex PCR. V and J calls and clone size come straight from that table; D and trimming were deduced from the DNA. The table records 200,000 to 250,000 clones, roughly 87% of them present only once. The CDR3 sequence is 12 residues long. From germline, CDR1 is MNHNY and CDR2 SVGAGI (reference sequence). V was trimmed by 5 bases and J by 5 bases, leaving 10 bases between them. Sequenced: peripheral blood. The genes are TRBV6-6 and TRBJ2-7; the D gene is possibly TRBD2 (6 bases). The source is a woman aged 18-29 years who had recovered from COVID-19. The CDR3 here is CASSPGVNEQYF. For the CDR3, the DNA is TGTGCCAGCAGTCCGGGAGTAAACGAGCAGTACTTC.